These T cell receptor beta chains were read from a single sample in a study of blood T cell repertoires in COVID-19. Profiling relied on immunoSEQ multiplex PCR, and the TCRdb table lists in-frame clones only, not all of them. The sample shows around 100,000 clones, roughly nine tenths of them seen only once. Sequenced sample: peripheral blood. The receptors stem from a man aged 45-60 years with acute or convalescent COVID-19. Both conserved end residues are part of each CDR3. A D gene is named only where the DNA matches it firmly. Where a row states a size, it is once, few, many or the class of an expanded clone; other rows omit it.

CDR3: CASSTRQGDRNSPLHF; DNA: TGCGCCAGCAGCACCAGACAGGGGGATAGGAATTCACCCCTCCACTTT; J: TRBJ1-6; V: TRBV5-1; D: TRBD1; size: .
CDR3: CASSTQGYQPQHF; DNA: TGTGCCAGTAGTACACAGGGGTATCAGCCCCAGCATTTT; J: TRBJ1-5; V: TRBV19; D: TRBD1; size: .
CDR3: CASSLRAPGSGNTIYF; DNA: TGTGCCAGCAGCTTACGAGCTCCGGGCTCTGGAAACACCATATATTTT; J: TRBJ1-3; V: TRBV7-2; D: .; size: .
CDR3: CASSNRDSRSYEQYF; DNA: TGTGCCAGCAGTAACCGGGACAGCCGCTCCTACGAGCAGTACTTC; J: TRBJ2-7; V: TRBV6-5; D: TRBD1; size: .
CDR3: CASSSAGVGTDTQYF; DNA: TGCGCCAGCAGCTCCGCAGGGGTTGGAACAGATACGCAGTATTTT; J: TRBJ2-3; V: TRBV5-1; D: .; size: .
CDR3: CASSPQIGGFSYNEQFF; DNA: TGTGCCAGCAGCCCGCAAATCGGGGGATTTTCCTACAATGAGCAGTTCTTC; J: TRBJ2-1; V: TRBV11-2; D: .; size: .
CDR3: CASSRQGVSNSPLHF; DNA: TGTGCCAGTAGTAGACAGGGCGTGAGTAATTCACCCCTCCACTTT; J: TRBJ1-6; V: TRBV19; D: TRBD1; size: .
CDR3: CASSNVGALYEQYF; DNA: TGTGCCAGTAGTAACGTGGGGGCTTTGTACGAGCAGTACTTC; J: TRBJ2-7; V: TRBV19; D: .; size: .
CDR3: CASSVAWGETEAFF; DNA: TGTGCCAGCAGCGTAGCTTGGGGGGAAACTGAAGCTTTCTTT; J: TRBJ1-1; V: TRBV9; D: .; size: .
CDR3: CASSLSGSYEQYF; DNA: TGTGCCAGCAGCCTTTCGGGTAGTTACGAGCAGTACTTC; J: TRBJ2-7; V: TRBV7-9; D: .; size: .
CDR3: CASSLGQIYEQYF; DNA: TGTGCCAGCAGTTTAGGACAGATCTACGAGCAGTACTTC; J: TRBJ2-7; V: TRBV12-3/TRBV12-4; D: .; size: .
CDR3: CASSSGLAGGRSTDTQYF; DNA: TGTGCCAGCAGCTCGGGGCTAGCGGGGGGCCGGAGCACAGATACGCAGTATTTT; J: TRBJ2-3; V: TRBV5-4; D: TRBD2; size: once
CDR3: CASARPGSGANVLTF; DNA: TGTGCCAGTGCACGCCCGGGGTCTGGGGCCAACGTCCTGACTTTC; J: TRBJ2-6; V: TRBV19; D: .; size: .
CDR3: CASSWGLAGGTNTGELFF; DNA: TGCGCCAGCAGCTGGGGACTAGCGGGGGGCACGAACACCGGGGAGCTGTTTTTT; J: TRBJ2-2; V: TRBV5-1; D: TRBD2; size: .
CDR3: CASSADSLNTEAFF; DNA: TGTGCCAGCAGTGCCGACAGCTTAAACACTGAAGCTTTCTTT; J: TRBJ1-1; V: TRBV6-4; D: .; size: .
CDR3: CASSFREQFF; DNA: TGTGCCAGCAGTTTCAGGGAGCAGTTCTTC; J: TRBJ2-1; V: TRBV12-3/TRBV12-4; D: .; size: .
CDR3: CASSTGWGKDGELFF; DNA: TGTGCCAGCAGCACCGGGTGGGGCAAGGACGGGGAGCTGTTTTTT; J: TRBJ2-2; V: TRBV9; D: .; size: once
CDR3: CASRQDGPQETQYF; DNA: TGTGCCAGCAGACAGGACGGGCCACAAGAGACCCAGTACTTC; J: TRBJ2-5; V: TRBV6-5; D: .; size: .
CDR3: CASSFLVDYEQYF; DNA: TGTGCCAGCAGTTTCCTGGTAGACTACGAGCAGTACTTC; J: TRBJ2-7; V: TRBV6-2/TRBV6-3; D: .; size: few
CDR3: CASSYNGYTF; DNA: TGTGCCAGCAGTTATAATGGCTACACCTTC; J: TRBJ1-2; V: TRBV6-5; D: .; size: .
CDR3: CASSVATSGVVSEQYF; DNA: TGTGCCAGCAGCGTAGCCACTAGCGGGGTAGTGAGTGAGCAGTACTTC; J: TRBJ2-7; V: TRBV9; D: TRBD2; size: .
CDR3: CASSYSTGRTEAFF; DNA: TGTGCCAGCAGTTACTCGACAGGGAGGACTGAAGCTTTCTTT; J: TRBJ1-1; V: TRBV6-5; D: TRBD1; size: once
CDR3: CASMDRGYYGYTF; DNA: TGTGCCAGCATGGACAGGGGATACTATGGCTACACCTTC; J: TRBJ1-2; V: TRBV6-6; D: TRBD1; size: .
CDR3: CASSVAGGYYNEQFF; DNA: TGTGCCAGCAGCGTAGCGGGGGGGTATTACAATGAGCAGTTCTTC; J: TRBJ2-1; V: TRBV9; D: TRBD2; size: .
CDR3: CSVEDTGLGETQYF; DNA: TGCAGCGTTGAAGATACAGGGTTGGGGGAGACCCAGTACTTC; J: TRBJ2-5; V: TRBV29-1; D: .; size: .
CDR3: CASGGAGNTEAFF; DNA: TGTGCCAGCGGTGGGGCGGGAAACACTGAAGCTTTCTTT; J: TRBJ1-1; V: TRBV5-4; D: .; size: .
CDR3: CAISGGLYEQYF; DNA: TGTGCCATTTCGGGGGGGCTGTACGAGCAGTACTTC; J: TRBJ2-7; V: TRBV2; D: TRBD2; size: .
CDR3: CASSQDLGLGTGDYNEQFF; DNA: TGTGCCAGCAGCCAAGACCTAGGTCTCGGGACAGGGGACTACAATGAGCAGTTCTTC; J: TRBJ2-1; V: TRBV3-1/TRBV3-2; D: TRBD1; size: .
CDR3: CASSLPGRRETQYF; DNA: TGTGCCAGCAGTCTACCGGGGAGGCGAGAGACCCAGTACTTC; J: TRBJ2-5; V: TRBV6-5; D: .; size: few
CDR3: CASSHGPPGGYSPLHF; DNA: TGTGCCAGCAGCCACGGCCCCCCAGGGGGGTATTCACCCCTCCACTTT; J: TRBJ1-6; V: TRBV7-2; D: TRBD1; size: .
CDR3: CASSPTGGNEQFF; DNA: TGTGCCAGCAGTCCAACAGGGGGCAATGAGCAGTTCTTC; J: TRBJ2-1; V: TRBV12-3/TRBV12-4; D: TRBD1; size: .
CDR3: CASSLSPGQGNTIYF; DNA: TGTGCCAGCAGTTTATCCCCCGGACAGGGAAACACCATATATTTT; J: TRBJ1-3; V: TRBV28; D: .; size: once
CDR3: CASSFNTAEPQHF; DNA: TGTGCCAGCAGTTTCAACACGGCGGAGCCCCAGCATTTT; J: TRBJ1-5; V: TRBV12-3/TRBV12-4; D: .; size: .
CDR3: CASSPLAASYNEQFF; DNA: TGTGCCAGCAGCCCCCTGGCGGCGTCCTACAATGAGCAGTTCTTC; J: TRBJ2-1; V: TRBV7-2; D: .; size: .
CDR3: CASVRGLSGNTIYF; DNA: TGTGCCAGTGTAAGGGGACTCTCTGGAAACACCATATATTTT; J: TRBJ1-3; V: TRBV19; D: .; size: .
CDR3: CASSQSDRGLIGNTIYF; DNA: TGTGCCAGCAGCCAATCGGACAGGGGGCTTATCGGAAACACCATATATTTT; J: TRBJ1-3; V: TRBV3-1/TRBV3-2; D: TRBD1; size: once
CDR3: CASRHGGGGTDTQYF; DNA: TGCGCCAGCCGCCACGGGGGTGGAGGCACAGATACGCAGTATTTT; J: TRBJ2-3; V: TRBV5-1; D: .; size: .
CDR3: CASSQDSGQETQYF; DNA: TGTGCCAGCTCACAGGACAGTGGGCAAGAGACCCAGTACTTC; J: TRBJ2-5; V: TRBV18; D: .; size: .
CDR3: CASSLIAENTEAFF; DNA: TGCGCCAGCAGCTTAATTGCAGAGAACACTGAAGCTTTCTTT; J: TRBJ1-1; V: TRBV5-1; D: .; size: .
CDR3: CASSPGGGGNQPQHF; DNA: TGTGCCAGCAGCCCAGGGGGTGGGGGCAATCAGCCCCAGCATTTT; J: TRBJ1-5; V: TRBV5-5; D: TRBD1; size: .
CDR3: CASRSYNEQFF; DNA: TGTGCCAGCAGATCTTACAATGAGCAGTTCTTC; J: TRBJ2-1; V: TRBV12-3/TRBV12-4; D: .; size: .
CDR3: CASSYPPGQVLTGELFF; DNA: TGTGCCAGCAGCTATCCCCCGGGACAGGTTTTAACCGGGGAGCTGTTTTTT; J: TRBJ2-2; V: TRBV27; D: TRBD1; size: .
CDR3: CASSPEVTGELFF; DNA: TGTGCCAGCAGCCCGGAGGTAACCGGGGAGCTGTTTTTT; J: TRBJ2-2; V: TRBV3-1/TRBV3-2; D: .; size: .
CDR3: CASSRGSNQPQHF; DNA: TGTGCCAGCAGTCGGGGTAGCAATCAGCCCCAGCATTTT; J: TRBJ1-5; V: TRBV12-3/TRBV12-4; D: .; size: .
CDR3: CASTQGQVYNEQFF; DNA: TGTGCCAGCACCCAAGGACAGGTGTACAATGAGCAGTTCTTC; J: TRBJ2-1; V: TRBV5-8; D: TRBD1; size: .
CDR3: CACAGTLETQYF; DNA: TGTGCCTGTGCTGGGACTCTAGAGACCCAGTACTTC; J: TRBJ2-5; V: TRBV6-6; D: .; size: .
CDR3: CASSQDPSGQETQYF; DNA: TGTGCCAGCAGCCAAGATCCTAGCGGCCAAGAGACCCAGTACTTC; J: TRBJ2-5; V: TRBV4-2; D: TRBD2; size: .
CDR3: CASSSRGFYGYTF; DNA: TGTGCCAGCAGCTCCAGGGGGTTTTATGGCTACACCTTC; J: TRBJ1-2; V: TRBV11-3; D: TRBD1; size: .
CDR3: CASSRATPGHHMNTEAFF; DNA: TGTGCCAGCAGTCGGGCAACCCCGGGACACCACATGAACACTGAAGCTTTCTTT; J: TRBJ1-1; V: TRBV2; D: .; size: .
CDR3: CASSSGGRYNEQFF; DNA: TGTGCCAGCAGTTCCGGGGGGCGATACAATGAGCAGTTCTTC; J: TRBJ2-1; V: TRBV6-5; D: .; size: .
CDR3: CASSLGSGGYEQYF; DNA: TGTGCCAGCAGCTTAGGTAGCGGGGGGTACGAGCAGTACTTC; J: TRBJ2-7; V: TRBV11-2; D: TRBD2; size: once
CDR3: CASSRGGRQSGNTIYF; DNA: TGTGCCAGCAGCCGGGGGGGTAGGCAATCTGGAAACACCATATATTTT; J: TRBJ1-3; V: TRBV7-8; D: .; size: .
CDR3: CASSESDEQFF; DNA: TGTGCCAGCAGTGAGTCCGATGAGCAGTTCTTC; J: TRBJ2-1; V: TRBV2; D: .; size: .
CDR3: CSVFRGLTGELFF; DNA: TGCAGCGTTTTTAGGGGCCTCACCGGGGAGCTGTTTTTT; J: TRBJ2-2; V: TRBV29-1; D: .; size: .
CDR3: CASSQPGGTGELFF; DNA: TGCGCCAGCAGCCAGCCCGGGGGGACCGGGGAGCTGTTTTTT; J: TRBJ2-2; V: TRBV4-3; D: TRBD2; size: .
CDR3: CASSSRGVNQPQHF; DNA: TGTGCCAGTAGTTCCCGTGGAGTCAATCAGCCCCAGCATTTT; J: TRBJ1-5; V: TRBV19; D: .; size: .
CDR3: CASSSSGGAGRNEQFF; DNA: TGTGCCAGCAGCTCTAGCGGGGGGGCCGGTCGTAATGAGCAGTTCTTC; J: TRBJ2-1; V: TRBV7-9; D: TRBD2; size: .